This T cell receptor beta chain emerged from a study of T cells expressing NK-cell markers. Study background: It was from sorted CD3+CD56+NKG2C+, CD3+CD56+NKG2C- and CD3+CD56-NKG2C+ T cells that TCR beta repertoires came. The study's findings and limits: For several donors, these clonotypes were likewise the leading ones in the CD3+CD56-NKG2C+ fraction. Each of roughly 6 donors carried dominant NKG2C+ clonotypes accounting for about 1.0-7.0% of CD8+ T cells.

Germline assignment: CDR1 SGHNT and CDR2 YYREEE (reference sequence). The CDR3 is 17 residues long. TCRdb re-called the 5' RACE reads and shows each CDR3 protein once, DNA omitted. In all, the sample yields hundreds of thousands of distinct CDR3 sequences. On this clonotype itself: Its antigen is unknown.

Material for sequencing was blood T cells: a sorted CD56 or NKG2C T cell subset, CD4+ or CD8+ T cells, or bulk PBMC T cells (not recorded which). The origin of this receptor is a man aged 18 to 69 in good health. V gene TRBV5-4 combines with J gene TRBJ2-7; TCRdb picks TRBD1, but there is no DNA to check that call. The CDR3 here is CASSLEPRKQGESEQYF.